This T cell receptor (beta chain) derives from a study of cytomegalovirus exposure and HLA in healthy donors. As regards this clone: Its cognate antigen is unknown.

In the PCR, 60 Vbeta and 13 Jbeta primers were used. Assay: immunoSEQ multiplex PCR; the TCRdb copy retains only in-frame clones and omits some. Found here are about 210,000 clones, less than 90% of them singletons; the top ten hold roughly 0.32%. CDR1 SGHRS and CDR2 YFSETQ come from the germline V gene. The CDR3 extends over 15 amino acids. The V gene lost 4 bases and the J gene lost 7 bases, with 18 bases spanning the gap. Overall study findings and caveats: A later analysis linked around 15,000 TCR beta sequences to HLA alleles at 0.05 false discovery rate.

V is TRBV5-1 and J is TRBJ2-1; tentative D call: TRBD2 (7 bases). Sequencing used PBMCs. This clonotype was sampled from a woman aged 25 to 39 in good health and CMV-seronegative. The CDR3 loop is CASSRGRLAVNEQFF. In DNA, the CDR3 is TGCGCCAGCAGCCGGGGGCGGCTAGCGGTAAATGAGCAGTTCTTC.